One and the same sample provided the 24 T cell receptor beta chains below, sequenced in a study of blood T cell repertoires in COVID-19. Data came from immunoSEQ multiplex PCR; TCRdb stores just in-frame clones and leaves some out. The sample contains a few hundred thousand clones, around 87% of which appear only once. Sequencing input: PBMCs or T cells enriched from blood (not recorded which). The source of these receptors is a man in his forties or fifties in a cohort exposed to, infected with or recovered from COVID-19 (not recorded which).

This sequence joins TRBV5-4 and TRBJ2-7; 7 bases align to TRBD1. Germline V CDR1 and CDR2: SGHNT, YYREEE (reference sequence). CDR3 length: 12 residues. V trimming: 4 bases; J trimming: 6 bases; junction bases outside the gene matches: 4. The CDR3 nucleotides are TGTGCCAGCAGCGCCACAGGGGTCGAGCAGTACTTC. It is translated as CASSATGVEQYF.

This chain uses TRBV27 with TRBJ2-2; the D gene is possibly TRBD1 (6 bases). Germline CDR1 reads MNHEY; CDR2 reads SMNVEV (reference sequence). The CDR3 covers 13 residues. The V gene lost 10 bases and the J gene lost 2 bases, with 11 bases spanning the gap. The CDR3: CATRTDNTGELFF. CDR3 coding DNA: TGTGCCACCAGGACAGATAACACCGGGGAGCTGTTTTTT.

J is TRBJ1-2 and V is TRBV6-4, with D unclear. V was shortened by 0 bases and J by 2 bases, with 10 bases between the two germline ends. There are 15 residues in the CDR3. The germline CDR1 and CDR2 sequences are MRHNA and SNTAGT. CDR3 DNA: TGTGCCAGCAGTGACTCTCCGGGATTCAACTATGGCTACACCTTC. As protein: CASSDSPGFNYGYTF.

In regard to this clone: The identical CDR3 is also encoded by other nucleotide sequences in the sample. The chain joins TRBV5-1 to TRBJ1-1, with TRBD1 as a possible D gene (5 bases). Trimming stripped 0 bases from V and 3 bases from J, with 9 bases between. The CDR3 is 14 amino acids. Germline CDR1 reads SGHRS; CDR2 reads YFSETQ. The CDR3 bases are TGCGCCAGCAGCTTGGTTGGGGGGGACACTGAAGCTTTCTTT. Translated: CASSLVGGDTEAFF.

V usage is TRBV9 and J usage is TRBJ2-2; 7 nucleotides agree with TRBD2. Germline V gives CDR1 SGDLS, CDR2 YYNGEE. J was trimmed by 4 bases and V by 7 bases; bases with no gene match: 10. This CDR3 is 15 amino acids long. The CDR3 DNA reads TGTGCCAGCCTACCTGGGACTACGGGCACCGGGGAGCTGTTTTTT. Translated: CASLPGTTGTGELFF.

V and J are TRBV19 and TRBJ2-7; TRBD2 matches 12 bases. The CDR3 runs 14 residues. Per germline, CDR1 LNHDA and CDR2 SQIVND (reference sequence). Unmatched junction bases numbered 2, after V lost 5 bases and J lost 3 bases. Here the CDR3 reads CASSWTSGNYEQYF. For the CDR3, the DNA is TGTGCCAGTAGTTGGACTAGCGGGAACTACGAGCAGTACTTC.

This rearrangement joins TRBV7-7 to TRBJ2-7; 8 nucleotides align to TRBD2. The CDR3 is 15 amino acids. The V gene end was trimmed by 5 bases and the J gene end by 2 bases; junction bases not matched to a gene: 8. Germline V CDR1 and CDR2: SSHAT, FNYEAQ (reference sequence). The CDR3 loop is CASSRGGDGTYEQYF. For the CDR3, the DNA is TGTGCCAGCAGCCGGGGGGGGGACGGAACCTACGAGCAGTACTTC.

The rearrangement joins TRBV5-4 to TRBJ2-5; possibly TRBD1 for D (6 bases). The V end lost 3 bases, the J end lost 4 bases, and 16 bases lay between the germline ends. This CDR3 comprises 15 residues. CDR1 is SGHNT and CDR2 is YYREEE in the germline V gene (reference sequence). For the CDR3, the DNA is TGTGCCAGCAGCTCCTCCCAGGGGCTAGGAGAGACCCAGTACTTC. The encoded protein is CASSSSQGLGETQYF. The full variable domain, its missing parts supplied by reference TRBV5-4 and TRBJ2-5, is ETGVTQSPTHLIKTRGQQVTLRCSSQSGHNTVSWYQQALGQGPQFIFQYYREEENGRGNFPPRFSGLQFPNYSSELNVNALELDDSALYLCASSSSQGLGETQYFGPGTRLLVL.

The V and J genes are TRBV4-1 and TRBJ2-7; possibly TRBD2 for D (6 bases). This CDR3 region has 15 residues. Trimming left V 1 base short and J 4 bases short, with 14 bases between. In germline, CDR1 is MGHRA, CDR2 YSYEKL. The CDR3 reads CASSQVTGVRYEQYF. The CDR3, as DNA: TGCGCCAGCAGCCAAGTAACGGGAGTCCGGTACGAGCAGTACTTC.

This clone was detected many times. The V call is TRBV28, the J call TRBJ2-2; a possible D gene is TRBD2 (5 bases). V was clipped by 10 bases and J by 5 bases, with 17 bases between them. Germline V lookup: CDR1 MDHEN, CDR2 SYDVKM. This CDR3 has 14 amino acids. The CDR3 DNA follows: TGTGCCACCAAGGGCACTAGTCATACCGGGGAGCTGTTTTTT. It codes for CATKGTSHTGELFF.

A single count supports this clone. The rearrangement uses TRBV28 and TRBJ2-7; 9 nucleotides match TRBD1. The ends lost 6 bases at V and 0 bases at J; junction bases unmatched: 6. In germline, CDR1 is MDHEN, CDR2 SYDVKM. The CDR3 spans 15 residues. In DNA form, the CDR3 reads TGTGCCAGCAGATCCGGGACAGGGACCTCCTACGAGCAGTACTTC. The encoded protein is CASRSGTGTSYEQYF. Using reference TRBV28 and TRBJ2-7 for the parts outside the CDR3, the full variable domain is DVKVTQSSRYLVKRTGEKVFLECVQDMDHENMFWYRQDPGLGLRLIYFSYDVKMKEKGDIPEGYSVSREKKERFSLILESASTNQTSMYLCASRSGTGTSYEQYFGPGTRLTVT.

The J gene is TRBJ2-5, the V gene TRBV19, with D unresolved. CDR1 LNHDA and CDR2 SQIVND come from the germline V gene (reference sequence). The V gene lost 5 bases and the J gene lost 4 bases, with 5 bases spanning the gap. The CDR3 extends over 11 amino acids. CDR3 sequence (DNA): TGTGCCAGTAGTCACGGAGAGACCCAGTACTTC. It translates to CASSHGETQYF.

This rearrangement joins TRBV5-1 to TRBJ2-2, with a possible D match to TRBD2 (5 bases). Germline V CDR1 and CDR2: SGHRS, YFSETQ. Between the trimmed V and J ends, which lost 6 bases and 1 base, there was a span of 10 bases. The CDR3 has 14 amino acids. The CDR3 loop reads CASNGGGNTGELFF. In DNA, the CDR3 is TGCGCCAGCAACGGCGGAGGGAACACCGGGGAGCTGTTTTTT.

This chain uses TRBV9 with TRBJ1-3; 7 nucleotides agree with TRBD1. V was pared by 0 bases and J by 9 bases, with 9 bases of the junction left unmatched. The germline CDR1 and CDR2 sequences are SGDLS and YYNGEE. The CDR3 loop spans 15 amino acids. DNA for the CDR3: TGTGCCAGCAGCGTAGACACAGGGGTGAAAAGCACCATATATTTT. Translation gives CASSVDTGVKSTIYF. Full variable domain (outside the CDR3, taken from reference TRBV9 and TRBJ1-3): DSGVTQTPKHLITATGQRVTLRCSPRSGDLSVYWYQQSLDQGLQFLIQYYNGEERAKGNILERFSAQQFPDLHSELNLSSLELGDSALYFCASSVDTGVKSTIYFGEGSWLTVV.

A single count supports this clone. The V gene is TRBV12-5, the J gene TRBJ1-1; weak D call: TRBD1 (5 bases). The CDR3 contains 14 residues. Germline V gives CDR1 LGHNT, CDR2 FRNRAP. Trimming removed 5 bases from V and 4 bases from J, with 14 bases in between. DNA of the CDR3: TGTGCTAGTGGTCCCCTGGAGGGGTCCACTGAAGCTTTCTTT. Encoded protein: CASGPLEGSTEAFF.

This chain uses TRBV7-2 with TRBJ1-5; D gene unclear. The germline V gene encodes CDR1 SGHTA and CDR2 FQGNSA. The CDR3 consists of 13 residues. V was pared by 8 bases and J by 2 bases, with 10 bases between. CDR3 coding DNA: TGTGCCAGCTGGCCGGGAGGCAATCAGCCCCAGCATTTT. It is translated as CASWPGGNQPQHF.

The rearrangement uses TRBV16 and TRBJ1-2, with 7 bases identical to TRBD1. This CDR3 spans 13 amino acids. Germline loops: CDR1 KGHSY, CDR2 FQNENV. Trimming cost V 2 bases and J 5 bases; bases outside gene matches: 2. CDR3 coding DNA: TGTGCCAGCAGCCAACAGGGGGAATATGGCTACACCTTC. Translating gives CASSQQGEYGYTF.

This rearrangement joins TRBV5-1 to TRBJ2-5; possibly TRBD1 for D (5 bases). The germline V and J ends were trimmed by 3 bases and 5 bases, with 11 bases remaining between them. Per the germline V gene, CDR1 is SGHRS and CDR2 is YFSETQ. This CDR3 region has 13 residues. The CDR3: CASSWQGSETQYF. DNA for the CDR3: TGCGCCAGCAGCTGGCAGGGTTCGGAGACCCAGTACTTC.

The chain couples TRBV19 to TRBJ2-2, with TRBD2 identical over 8 bases. The CDR3 loop spans 14 amino acids. Looked up from germline, CDR1 is LNHDA and CDR2 is SQIVND (reference sequence). V lost 6 bases and J lost 0; bases outside the gene matches: 0. The CDR3 sequence is CASRGLANTGELFF. The CDR3 DNA follows: TGTGCCAGTAGGGGACTAGCGAACACCGGGGAGCTGTTTTTT.

This clone was recorded only once. The rearrangement uses TRBV5-1 and TRBJ1-1, with TRBD1 matching over 7 bases. The V gene end was trimmed by 4 bases and the J gene end by 1 base; junction bases not matched to a gene: 7. Germline lookup yields CDR1 SGHRS and CDR2 YFSETQ. The CDR3 is 15 amino acids. The DNA of the CDR3 is TGCGCCAGCAGCAGCCGGGACAGAGAGAACACTGAAGCTTTCTTT. Translating gives CASSSRDRENTEAFF.

The CDR3 DNA is TGTGCCAGCAGCTTTGGACAGGGGTCCTCCTACAATGAGCAGTTCTTC. Residues: CASSFGQGSSYNEQFF. The J gene is TRBJ2-1, the V gene TRBV7-3; 9 nucleotides match TRBD1. This CDR3 region has 16 residues. Germline-derived CDR1 and CDR2 are SGHTA and FQGTGA. V lost 3 bases, J lost 0 bases, and 3 bases stayed unmatched.

This clone appeared a few times. This chain uses TRBV7-9 with TRBJ2-7; 7 nucleotides match TRBD1. J gave up 3 bases and V 5 bases, and 10 bases lay outside the gene matches. The CDR3 has 15 residues. The germline V gene has CDR1 SEHNR and CDR2 FQNEAQ (reference sequence). The CDR3 DNA follows: TGTGCCAGCAGCCACTGGGGACAGATAATCTACGAGCAGTACTTC. Translating it yields CASSHWGQIIYEQYF.

J is TRBJ1-3 and V is TRBV5-6; D is unresolved. Germline V gene sequence: CDR1 SGHDT, CDR2 YYEEEE. The CDR3 covers 13 residues. V was clipped by 5 bases and J by 1 base, with 7 bases between them. This CDR3 is CASSSVSGNTIYF. The CDR3 nucleotides read TGTGCCAGCAGTTCTGTATCTGGAAACACCATATATTTT.

The chain is built from TRBV18 and TRBJ2-3; D perhaps matches TRBD2 (6 bases). The CDR3 length is 13 residues. Germline V gene data show CDR1 as KGHSH and CDR2 as LQKENI. CDR3 bases: TGTGCGGGACTGGCGGGTAACACAGATACGCAGTATTTT. The encoded protein is CAGLAGNTDTQYF.